The 7 T cell receptor beta chains below all came from one sample that was sequenced in a study of neoadjuvant nivolumab and ipilimumab in lung cancer. TCRdb keeps only in-frame clones here, not all; method: immunoSEQ multiplex PCR. The sample gives some 26,000 clones, roughly four fifths of which show up once; approximately 8.4% is in the top ten. Sequenced material: tumor tissue, taken after neoadjuvant nivolumab, alone or with ipilimumab, at or shortly before surgery. The receptor source for this set is an adult with non-small cell lung cancer.

CDR3 amino acids: CASRTGGGLYEQYF. DNA of the CDR3: TGTGCCAGCAGGACAGGGGGCGGATTATACGAGCAGTACTTC. The V call is TRBV5-4, the J call TRBJ2-7, with TRBD1 identical over 10 bases. After removal of 5 bases from V and 4 bases from J, the junction contained 6 bases not matched to a gene. This CDR3 region has 14 residues. The germline CDR1 and CDR2 sequences are SGHNT and YYREEE (reference sequence).

The V gene is TRBV11-3, the J gene TRBJ2-7, with 7 bases matching TRBD1. Germline assignment: CDR1 SGHNT and CDR2 YENEEA. The CDR3 totals 14 residues. The V segment lost 5 bases and the J segment 5 bases; nucleotides outside the gene matches: 9. CDR3 region: CASSPPTGIDEQYF. The CDR3, as DNA: TGTGCCAGCAGCCCCCCGACAGGGATCGACGAGCAGTACTTC.

The chain uses TRBV5-1 and TRBJ2-7; D is tentatively TRBD1 or TRBD2 (6 bases each). CDR1 is SGHRS, CDR2 YFSETQ, per germline. V dropped 3 bases and J dropped 3 bases, with 25 bases sitting between them. The CDR3 totals 18 residues. The CDR3: CASSSGRAGGGLIYEQYF. The DNA for the CDR3 is TGCGCCAGCAGCTCGGGGCGAGCGGGTGGGGGCTTGATCTACGAGCAGTACTTC.

The chain uses TRBV30 and TRBJ2-5, with no clear D. Germline CDR1 reads GTSNPN; CDR2 reads SVGIG (reference sequence). Trimming took 2 bases from V and 10 from J, leaving 11 bases between them. This CDR3 comprises 11 residues. CDR3 amino acids: CAWSNGRDQYF. In DNA, the CDR3 is TGTGCCTGGAGTAACGGACGTGACCAGTACTTC.

This chain connects TRBV5-1 to TRBJ1-2; D is ambiguous. V was cut by 8 bases and J by 9 bases, with 20 bases left in between. The CDR3 length is 13 residues. Germline CDR1 reads SGHRS; CDR2 reads YFSETQ. CDR3 residues: CASHPSWSESYTF. CDR3 nucleotides: TGCGCCAGTCACCCAAGTTGGAGTGAAAGCTACACCTTC.

The V and J genes are TRBV10-3 and TRBJ1-1; no reliable D call. Trimming cost V 0 bases and J 1 base, with 6 bases left between them. This CDR3 spans 14 amino acids. Germline V gene lookup returns CDR1 ENHRY and CDR2 SYGVKD. DNA of the CDR3: TGTGCCATCAGTGAGTCAACACCGAACACTGAAGCTTTCTTT. Translating gives CAISESTPNTEAFF.

CDR3 sequence: CASSASDRRGLTGELFF. DNA of the CDR3: TGTGCCAGCAGTGCGAGTGACCGGAGGGGACTTACCGGGGAGCTGTTTTTT. V and J are TRBV2 and TRBJ2-2, with a weak D call TRBD2 (6 bases). V was clipped by 4 bases and J by 5 bases, with 20 bases between them. Germline values: CDR1 SNHLY, CDR2 FYNNEI. This CDR3 contains 17 residues.